Listed here is a single T cell receptor (beta chain). The antigen is unknown. The germline V gene encodes CDR1 DFQATT and CDR2 SNEGSKA (reference sequence). The CDR3 spans 16 residues. The J segment lost 5 bases and the V segment lost 1 base, leaving 10 bases of the junction unmatched. Using quantitative 5'-RACE with molecular barcodes, the authors made TCR beta libraries. MiXCR, applied by TCRdb to the 5' RACE reads, yields one record per CDR3 protein. The sample holds hundreds of thousands of distinct CDR3 sequences, under 25% seen once. These data are taken from a study of CD8 T cells in ankylosing spondylitis. Notes on the study in general: Clones linked to disease were reported to show significant enrichment in matched ankylosing spondylitis synovial fluid. Blood from ankylosing spondylitis patients appeared to carry a characteristic roughly 8-variant TCR beta motif.

The receptor's source is a female donor with ankylosing spondylitis or in good health (not recorded which). Sequencing was performed on blood, either unsorted or a sorted T cell fraction (not recorded which). The chain uses TRBV20-1 and TRBJ2-2; TRBD2 matches 7 bases. The CDR3 spells CSARVPGRDGTGELFF. The CDR3 coding sequence is TGCAGTGCTAGAGTCCCAGGGAGGGACGGAACCGGGGAGCTGTTTTTT.